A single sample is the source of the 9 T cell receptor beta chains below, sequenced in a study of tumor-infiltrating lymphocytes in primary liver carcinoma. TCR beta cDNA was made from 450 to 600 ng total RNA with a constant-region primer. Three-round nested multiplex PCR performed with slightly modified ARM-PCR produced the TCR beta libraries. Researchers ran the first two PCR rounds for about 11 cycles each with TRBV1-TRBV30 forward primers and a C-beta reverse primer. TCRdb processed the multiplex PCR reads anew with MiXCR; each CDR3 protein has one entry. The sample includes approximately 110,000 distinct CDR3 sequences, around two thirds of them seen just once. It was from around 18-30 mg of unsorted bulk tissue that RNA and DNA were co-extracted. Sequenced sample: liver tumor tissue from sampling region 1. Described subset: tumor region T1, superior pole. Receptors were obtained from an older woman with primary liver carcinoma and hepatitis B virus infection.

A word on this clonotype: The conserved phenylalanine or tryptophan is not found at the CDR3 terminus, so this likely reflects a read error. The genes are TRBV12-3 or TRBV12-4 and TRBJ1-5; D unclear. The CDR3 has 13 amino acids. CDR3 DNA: TGTGCCGGCAGTTTGGCGGGTCGGCAGCCCCAGCATCTT. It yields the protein CAGSLAGRQPQHL.

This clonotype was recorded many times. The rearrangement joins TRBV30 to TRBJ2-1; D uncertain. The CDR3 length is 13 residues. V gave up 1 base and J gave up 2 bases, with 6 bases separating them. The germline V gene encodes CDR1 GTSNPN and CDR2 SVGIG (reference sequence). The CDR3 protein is CAWSGGTYNEQFF. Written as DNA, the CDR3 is TGTGCCTGGAGTGGCGGAACCTACAATGAGCAGTTCTTC.

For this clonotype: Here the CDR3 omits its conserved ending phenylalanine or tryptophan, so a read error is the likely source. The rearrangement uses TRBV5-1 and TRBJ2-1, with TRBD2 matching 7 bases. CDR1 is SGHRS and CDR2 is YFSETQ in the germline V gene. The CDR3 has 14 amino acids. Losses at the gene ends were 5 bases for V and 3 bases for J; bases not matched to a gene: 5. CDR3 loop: CASSSSGNYNEQFL. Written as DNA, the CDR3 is TGCGCCAGCAGTTCTAGCGGAAACTACAATGAGCAGTTCCTC.

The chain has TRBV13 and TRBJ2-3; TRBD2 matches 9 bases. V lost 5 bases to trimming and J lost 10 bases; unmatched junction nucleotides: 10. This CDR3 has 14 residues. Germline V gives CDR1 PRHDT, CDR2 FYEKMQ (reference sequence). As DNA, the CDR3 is TGTGCCAGCAGCAATAGCGGGAGTATTGGTTCGCAGTATTTT. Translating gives CASSNSGSIGSQYF.

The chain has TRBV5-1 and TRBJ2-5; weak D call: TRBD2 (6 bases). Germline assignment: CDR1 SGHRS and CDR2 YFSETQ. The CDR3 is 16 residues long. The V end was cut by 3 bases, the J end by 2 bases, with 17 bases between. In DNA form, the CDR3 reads TGCGCCAGCAGCTGGGAGGAAAGAGGGGCACAAGAGACCCAGTACTTC. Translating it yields CASSWEERGAQETQYF.

DNA for the CDR3: TGCGCCAGCAGTTCAGGGAACGGGGAGACCCAGTACTTC. Its translation is CASSSGNGETQYF. The chain joins TRBV5-1 to TRBJ2-5; D is possibly TRBD1 (5 bases). V gave up 5 bases and J gave up 5 bases, with 13 bases separating them. From germline, CDR1 is SGHRS and CDR2 YFSETQ. This CDR3 is built from 13 residues.

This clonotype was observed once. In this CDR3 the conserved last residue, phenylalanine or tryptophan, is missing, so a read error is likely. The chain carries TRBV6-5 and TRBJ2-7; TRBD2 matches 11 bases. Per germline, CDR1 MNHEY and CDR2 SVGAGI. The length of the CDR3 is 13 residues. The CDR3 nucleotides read TGCGCCAGCAGACTAGCGGGAAGATACGAGCAGTACTAC. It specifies CASRLAGRYEQYY.

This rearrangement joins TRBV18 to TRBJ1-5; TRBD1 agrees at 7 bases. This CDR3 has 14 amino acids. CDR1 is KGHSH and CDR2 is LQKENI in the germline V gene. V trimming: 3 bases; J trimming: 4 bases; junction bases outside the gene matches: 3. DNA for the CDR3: TGTGCCAGCTCACCGGGACAGTGGAATCAGCCCCAGCATTTT. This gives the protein CASSPGQWNQPQHF.

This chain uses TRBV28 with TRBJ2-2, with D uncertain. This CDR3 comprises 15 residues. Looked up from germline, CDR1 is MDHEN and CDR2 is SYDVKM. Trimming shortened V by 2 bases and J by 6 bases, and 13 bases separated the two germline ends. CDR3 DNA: TGTGCCAGCAGTTTAGCGTATCGCGTGTCCGGGGAGCTGTTTTTT. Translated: CASSLAYRVSGELFF.